This TCR beta chain was sequenced for a study of T-cell memory formation after mild COVID-19. The CDR3 is 15 amino acids. TCRdb itself ran the 5' RACE reads through MiXCR, one entry per CDR3 protein. Of 410,000 or so distinct CDR3 sequences listed, less than 25% are singletons. The chain carries TRBV12-1 and TRBJ2-5; TRBD1, the D gene given by the table, was not confirmed from the DNA. TRBV12-1 is termed a pseudogene. This clonotype was obtained from an adult woman who had mild COVID-19 (a few samples of this study predate the infection). Cell type and time point are not known. The sequenced sample was PBMCs or a T cell subset sorted from them (not recorded which). The CDR3 DNA reads as TGTGCCAGCAGCTTACCCCCGACAGGCCAAGAGACCCAGTACTTC. Translating it yields CASSLPPTGQETQYF.